This TCR beta chain comes out of a study of T cells after yellow fever vaccination. Each CDR3 protein is one row after TCRdb ran MiXCR on the 5' RACE reads. The table includes approximately 350,000 distinct CDR3 sequences, around a tenth detected once. This clonotype was seen repeatedly, ten times or more. Antigen: not known. Between the trimmed V and J ends, which lost 0 bases and 6 bases, there was a span of 12 bases. The CDR3 is 15 residues long. The germline V gene has CDR1 SGHNT and CDR2 YYREEE (reference sequence). General study results and limits: The CD4 compartment and the CD8 compartment contained a small share of clonotypes in common. Among primary-vaccination clones, most reappeared after the booster, at about 95% for CD4 and more than 85% for CD8. A faster peak, day 5 versus 15, was reached by the weaker secondary response. Repertoires sorted by FACS could include abundant clonotypes that are contaminants from the bulk population.

This receptor was obtained from a man aged 18 to 30 who received the YFV17D yellow fever vaccine. The specimen was PBMCs, collected on the day of the first yellow fever vaccination. J is TRBJ2-2 and V is TRBV5-4, with D perhaps assigned TRBD1 or TRBD2 (5 bases each). CDR3 residues: CASSLAGTPPGELFF. In DNA form, the CDR3 reads TGTGCCAGCAGCTTGGCCGGGACCCCCCCCGGGGAGCTGTTTTTT.